The rows below give T cell receptor beta chains drawn from one sample of a study of cytomegalovirus exposure and HLA in healthy donors. The data were produced by immunoSEQ multiplex PCR, yet TCRdb's version contains in-frame clones alone and is incomplete. The profile shows more than 150,000 clones, 82% of them singletons. Sequencing was done on a sample of PBMCs. The receptor source for this set is a woman between 18 and 29 years old in good health and CMV-seronegative. The CDR3 runs from the conserved cysteine through the conserved F or W. D genes are given only for firm matches. Some rows mark clone size as missing; the rest say once, few, many or name a class of expanded clone.

cdr3_aa	cdr3_nt	j_call	d_call	clone_size	v_call
CAISLAGGLADTQYF	TGTGCCATCAGTCTGGCGGGGGGCCTTGCGGATACGCAGTATTTT	TRBJ2-3	TRBD2	.	TRBV10-3
CASSLGLAGTGELFF	TGTGCCAGCAGCTTGGGACTAGCTGGCACCGGGGAGCTGTTTTTT	TRBJ2-2	TRBD2	once	TRBV7-6
CASSKPGQHLHQETQYF	TGTGCCAGCAGTAAACCCGGACAGCACCTACACCAAGAGACCCAGTACTTC	TRBJ2-5	.	.	TRBV27
CASSSTRTGATNEKLFF	TGCGCCAGCAGCTCTACCCGGACAGGGGCAACTAATGAAAAACTGTTTTTT	TRBJ1-4	TRBD1	.	TRBV5-1
CASRTGIDNQPQHF	TGTGCCAGCAGAACAGGAATCGACAATCAGCCCCAGCATTTT	TRBJ1-5	.	.	TRBV6-1
CATLKFQGGKSDEQYF	TGTGCCACCTTGAAGTTCCAGGGAGGGAAGTCCGACGAGCAGTACTTC	TRBJ2-7	TRBD2	.	TRBV6-4
CASKLSAGTSLGEQFF	TGTGCCAGCAAATTGAGCGCCGGGACTAGCCTTGGTGAGCAGTTCTTC	TRBJ2-1	TRBD2	.	TRBV2
CASSDRVGYTF	TGTGCCAGCAGTGACCGCGTTGGCTACACCTTC	TRBJ1-2	.	.	TRBV6-4
CAWSENRGFQPQHF	TGTGCCTGGAGTGAGAACAGGGGCTTTCAGCCCCAGCATTTT	TRBJ1-5	TRBD1	.	TRBV30
CASSPFRTSGNTDTQYF	TGTGCCAGCAGCCCCTTCCGGACTAGCGGGAACACAGATACGCAGTATTTT	TRBJ2-3	TRBD2	.	TRBV7-9
CASSVDRARVSGNTIYF	TGTGCCAGCAGCGTAGACAGGGCCCGCGTCTCTGGAAACACCATATATTTT	TRBJ1-3	.	.	TRBV9
CASSREDRFNEKLFF	TGTGCCAGCAGTCGAGAAGACAGGTTTAATGAAAAACTGTTTTTT	TRBJ1-4	.	.	TRBV6-4
CASSPPRRETQYF	TGTGCCAGCAGTCCCCCACGTAGAGAGACCCAGTACTTC	TRBJ2-5	.	.	TRBV27
CASSYRAGGTQYF	TGTGCCAGCAGTTACCGAGCGGGGGGTACGCAGTATTTT	TRBJ2-3	TRBD2	.	TRBV6-5
CASRLAGEETQYF	TGTGCCAGCAGGCTAGCGGGGGAAGAGACCCAGTACTTC	TRBJ2-5	TRBD2	.	TRBV7-9
CASSFVRAPGLAGGSYEQYF	TGCGCCAGCAGCTTCGTAAGGGCACCGGGACTAGCGGGGGGATCCTACGAGCAGTACTTC	TRBJ2-7	TRBD2	.	TRBV5-1
CASSPAGGPDTEAFF	TGCGCCAGCAGCCCCGCTGGAGGGCCGGACACTGAAGCTTTCTTT	TRBJ1-1	.	few	TRBV4-1
CASRIRDSSYEQYF	TGTGCCAGCAGGATCAGGGATTCCTCCTACGAGCAGTACTTC	TRBJ2-7	.	once	TRBV6-1
CASSPPADREAFF	TGTGCCAGCTCACCCCCCGCGGACAGAGAAGCTTTCTTT	TRBJ1-1	.	few	TRBV18
CASSQSGQGRTDTQYF	TGCGCCAGCAGCCAATCAGGACAGGGGCGAACAGATACGCAGTATTTT	TRBJ2-3	TRBD1	.	TRBV10-2
CASSRFPGTAKENEQYF	TGCGCCAGCAGTCGTTTTCCCGGGACAGCAAAGGAGAACGAGCAGTACTTC	TRBJ2-7	TRBD1	.	TRBV23-1
CASSLSDSESYEQYF	TGTGCCAGCAGCTTAAGTGACAGCGAATCCTACGAGCAGTACTTC	TRBJ2-7	.	.	TRBV11-1
CASSRSGLADTDTQYF	TGCGCCAGCAGCCGTTCGGGACTAGCGGACACAGATACGCAGTATTTT	TRBJ2-3	TRBD2	.	TRBV5-1
CATQGDGAYEQYF	TGTGCCACCCAGGGGGACGGAGCCTACGAGCAGTACTTC	TRBJ2-7	TRBD1	.	TRBV6-6
CASSAAEGLYEQYF	TGTGCCAGCAGCGCAGCGGAGGGGCTCTACGAGCAGTACTTC	TRBJ2-7	.	.	TRBV2
CASSWDRGLGEQYF	TGCGCCAGCAGTTGGGACAGGGGGCTTGGGGAGCAGTACTTC	TRBJ2-7	TRBD1	.	TRBV10-2
CASSLEGTGATDTQYF	TGTGCCAGCAGTTTAGAGGGGACAGGGGCGACAGATACGCAGTATTTT	TRBJ2-3	TRBD1	.	TRBV28
CASSYSWQGATGELFF	TGTGCCAGCAGTTACTCCTGGCAGGGGGCGACCGGGGAGCTGTTTTTT	TRBJ2-2	TRBD1	.	TRBV6-6
CASSLHQTAF	TGTGCCAGCAGCTTACATCAGACAGCCTTC	TRBJ1-2	.	.	TRBV11-2
CASSSDRVGTDTQYF	TGTGCCAGCAGCTCAGACAGGGTTGGCACAGATACGCAGTATTTT	TRBJ2-3	TRBD1	.	TRBV7-8
CASSEVRGFYNEQFF	TGTGCCAGCAGTGAAGTTAGGGGGTTCTACAATGAGCAGTTCTTC	TRBJ2-1	.	.	TRBV25-1
CASSDPGPGGETQYF	TGTGCCAGCAGTGATCCGGGTCCCGGAGGAGAGACCCAGTACTTC	TRBJ2-5	.	.	TRBV25-1
CAWTGKTLMNTEAFF	TGTGCCTGGACCGGGAAGACCCTTATGAACACTGAAGCTTTCTTT	TRBJ1-1	.	.	TRBV30
CASSWDSSYEQYF	TGTGCCAGCAGTTGGGACAGCTCCTACGAGCAGTACTTC	TRBJ2-7	TRBD1	.	TRBV27
CASSLGTGVVEQYF	TGTGCCAGCAGCCTCGGGACAGGGGTCGTCGAGCAGTACTTC	TRBJ2-7	TRBD1	.	TRBV9
CASSLMGGAEQYF	TGTGCCAGCAGTTTGATGGGAGGGGCCGAGCAGTACTTC	TRBJ2-7	TRBD2	.	TRBV27